What follows are 12 T cell receptor beta chains derived from one specimen sequenced in a study of blood T cells in healthy people across ages. A second roughly 6 to 11 cycle PCR used barcoded and J-beta primers. TCRdb independently ran MiXCR on the 5' RACE reads; one entry per CDR3 protein. The sample yields roughly 800,000 distinct CDR3 sequences, about 62% seen once. Input material: blood. The source is a man aged 30 to 45 in good health.

The rearrangement joins TRBV12-3 or TRBV12-4 to TRBJ2-3; D is undetermined. There are 15 residues in the CDR3. Trimming pared 3 bases from V and 5 bases from J, leaving 15 bases between. For the CDR3, the DNA is TGTGCCAGCAGTTTTGGCAGGAGTGGTGGAGATACGCAGTATTTT. Translation: CASSFGRSGGDTQYF.

The count of this clonotype is one. The genes are TRBV25-1 and TRBJ1-2, with TRBD1 matching 8 bases. This CDR3 has 13 amino acids. CDR1 MGHDK and CDR2 SYGVNS come from the germline V gene. V trimming: 5 bases; J trimming: 7 bases; junction bases outside the gene matches: 6. CDR3 in amino acids: CASSTDRGGGYTF. Written as DNA, the CDR3 is TGTGCCAGCAGTACAGACAGGGGAGGTGGCTACACCTTC.

The V and J genes are TRBV20-1 and TRBJ2-3; no clear D gene. Germline V gene data show CDR1 as DFQATT and CDR2 as SNEGSKA (reference sequence). The CDR3 length is 13 residues. V was pared by 3 bases and J by 3 bases, with 10 bases between. CDR3 sequence (DNA): TGCAGTGCTAGCCCCCTGGTGACAGATACGCAGTATTTT. This encodes CSASPLVTDTQYF.

The chain employs TRBV4-1 and TRBJ2-7; weak D call: TRBD2 (6 bases). This CDR3 contains 14 residues. The V end was cut by 3 bases, the J end by 2 bases, with 11 bases between. Germline CDR1 is MGHRA and CDR2 is YSYEKL. CDR3 in DNA: TGCGCCAGCAGCCATAACGGGGGAGCCTACGAGCAGTACTTC. This codes for CASSHNGGAYEQYF.

The CDR3 protein is CASSYSGVEAFF. CDR3 in DNA: TGTGCCAGCAGTTACTCAGGAGTAGAAGCTTTCTTT. The chain combines TRBV6-5 with TRBJ1-1; no clear D. The germline V gene has CDR1 MNHEY and CDR2 SVGAGI. The CDR3 sequence is 12 residues long. Trimming left V 0 bases short and J 8 bases short, with 7 bases between.

V usage is TRBV27 and J usage is TRBJ2-5; D is possibly TRBD1 or TRBD2 (6 bases each). The CDR3 has 14 residues. The germline V gene encodes CDR1 MNHEY and CDR2 SMNVEV (reference sequence). V shed 6 bases and J shed 11 bases, with 22 bases lying between them. In DNA, the CDR3 is TGTGCCAGCAGCCTGACTAGGGGGTTCAATGAGCAGTACTTC. Amino acids: CASSLTRGFNEQYF.

DNA for the CDR3: TGTGCCAGCAGTTTAGTAGCGGGGGGGCGTCCGCAGTATTTT. Protein sequence: CASSLVAGGRPQYF. V is TRBV12-3 or TRBV12-4 and J is TRBJ2-3; TRBD2 aligns across 11 bases. The CDR3 is 14 amino acids. V was clipped by 1 base and J by 10 bases; unmatched bases: 4.

The V call is TRBV20-1, the J call TRBJ2-7; perhaps TRBD2 as D (6 bases). Germline CDR1 is DFQATT and CDR2 is SNEGSKA (reference sequence). The V gene lost 5 bases and the J gene lost 0 bases, with 8 bases spanning the gap. The CDR3 has 12 residues. CDR3 nucleotides: TGCAGTGCTGCGGGATTCTCCTACGAGCAGTACTTC. Translation: CSAAGFSYEQYF.

This clonotype appeared a few times. CDR3 nucleotides: TGCAGTGCTAACGACAGGGGCTACGAGCAGTACTTC. It encodes CSANDRGYEQYF. This sequence joins TRBV20-1 and TRBJ2-7, with 8 bases aligning to TRBD1. V shed 4 bases, J shed 3 bases, and the junction held 2 bases outside the gene matches. The CDR3 consists of 12 residues. Germline-derived CDR1 and CDR2 are DFQATT and SNEGSKA (reference sequence).

The rearrangement links TRBV27 to TRBJ2-7; D is unclear. Germline V gene lookup returns CDR1 MNHEY and CDR2 SMNVEV (reference sequence). Trimming left V 11 bases short and J 12 bases short, with 23 bases between. This CDR3 has 12 residues. CDR3: CASGLAQETPYF. The DNA of the CDR3 is TGTGCCTCCGGGTTGGCACAAGAGACCCCGTACTTC.

This clonotype was recorded a few times. This chain links TRBV10-3 with TRBJ2-3; D is uncertain. Trimming removed 10 bases from V and 0 bases from J, with 11 bases in between. This CDR3 comprises 13 residues. Germline V gene sequence: CDR1 ENHRY, CDR2 SYGVKD. DNA for the CDR3: TGTGCCACCACCCTCGGGAGCACAGATACGCAGTATTTT. Amino acid sequence: CATTLGSTDTQYF.

The chain carries TRBV6-7 and TRBJ1-5; D is ambiguous. TRBV6-7 has ORF status, its function being uncertain. V lost 5 bases to trimming and J lost 3 bases, with 11 bases between them. CDR3 size: 14 residues. The CDR3 region is CASSLTTFNQPQHF. Here the CDR3 DNA reads TGTGCCAGCAGTCTAACAACGTTCAATCAGCCCCAGCATTTT.